The clone carrying this T cell receptor beta chain appeared many times. Its cognate antigen is unknown. Clinical symptoms, serum thyroxine and TRAb, thyroid ultrasound and orbital computed tomography were used for the diagnoses. The source of the sample is a study of T cells in Graves' hyperthyroidism and ophthalmopathy. Study information: The authors collected peripheral blood at initial diagnosis, before any treatment. Whole-study results and caveats: In the analysis, a 13 V-J model separated ophthalmopathy from stable hyperthyroidism. Most clonotypes expanded in the thyroid (above 0.001) were also present in blood.

Regions amplified from RNA transcripts were the TCR beta CDR3 regions. First-round RT-PCR with HTBI primers amplified the TCR CDR3 region. Each CDR3 protein gets one entry after TCRdb re-called the multiplex PCR reads with MiXCR. The sample carries hundreds of thousands of distinct CDR3 sequences, 35% to 40% recorded once. The material sequenced was blood. The sequence was obtained from a young man with Graves' hyperthyroidism.

The CDR3 loop is CSVEERAYEQYF. Here the CDR3 DNA reads TGCAGCGTTGAAGAGCGGGCCTACGAGCAGTACTTC. This chain uses TRBV29-1 with TRBJ2-7; a weak D match, TRBD2 (5 bases). The V end lost 0 bases, the J end lost 2 bases, and 5 bases lay between the germline ends. The germline gives CDR1 SQVTM, CDR2 ANQGSEA. This CDR3 has 12 amino acids.